Sequencing of this TCR beta chain was carried out in a study of T cell clonality in common variable immunodeficiency. Germline CDR1 reads DFQATT; CDR2 reads SNEGSKA (reference sequence). CDR3 length equals 15 residues. Losses at the gene ends were 3 bases for V and 7 bases for J; bases not matched to a gene: 8. Method: immunoSEQ multiplex PCR; TCRdb's copy keeps in-frame clones and lacks some. This sample comprises tens of thousands of clones, none seen once only. This clone was detected ten times or more. The read finishes 3 residues shy of the CDR3 end, and the germline J gene is used to complete it.

Sequenced input: peripheral blood mononuclear cells. The sequence was collected from a person aged 18 to 70 in good health. This rearrangement joins TRBV20-1 to TRBJ2-3; 12 bases fit TRBD1. CDR3 sequence reads: CSARDTGQGAYTQYF. The covered CDR3 bases are TGCAGTGCTAGGGATACGGGACAGGGGGCTTATACG.